This entry lists 2 T cell receptor beta chains sequenced from one sample in a study of blood T cell repertoires in COVID-19. Method: immunoSEQ multiplex PCR; TCRdb's copy keeps in-frame clones and lacks some. Here the sample spans about 100,000 clones, 90% to 95% being singletons. Sequenced material: peripheral blood. The source of these receptors is a man in his 60s with acute or convalescent COVID-19.

The genes are TRBV29-1 and TRBJ2-2, with 9 positions matching TRBD2. CDR3 length equals 14 residues. The ends lost 7 bases at V and 8 bases at J; junction bases unmatched: 11. Germline CDR1 is SQVTM and CDR2 is ANQGSEA. The CDR3 DNA reads TGCAGCGCCCGGACTAGCGTGAAGGGGGGGGAGCTGTTTTTT. It specifies CSARTSVKGGELFF.

DNA of the CDR3: TGCAGCGTTGAAACAGGGGGGTGGGAAGGCTACACCTTC. Protein sequence: CSVETGGWEGYTF. This sequence joins TRBV29-1 and TRBJ1-2, with 8 bases that match TRBD1. The germline CDR1 and CDR2 sequences are SQVTM and ANQGSEA. This CDR3 is 13 amino acids long. Trimming removed 2 bases from V and 8 bases from J; junction bases left unmatched: 7.